This T cell receptor beta chain was identified in a study of cytomegalovirus exposure and HLA in healthy donors. Here immunoSEQ multiplex PCR was the method, and the copy in TCRdb shows in-frame clones only, minus some. The sample has 200,000 or so clones; roughly 80% are singletons. Per the germline V gene, CDR1 is MDHEN and CDR2 is SYDVKM. The CDR3 contains 15 residues. J gave up 5 bases and V 6 bases, and 12 bases lay outside the gene matches. The TCR comes from a man between 18 and 35 years old in good health and CMV-seropositive. The J gene is TRBJ2-7, the V gene TRBV28; 8 nucleotides match TRBD2. The material sequenced was PBMCs. DNA for the CDR3: TGTGCCAGCAGGTCCCCGGGACTAGAGGACCACGAGCAGTACTTC. This sequence encodes CASRSPGLEDHEQYF.